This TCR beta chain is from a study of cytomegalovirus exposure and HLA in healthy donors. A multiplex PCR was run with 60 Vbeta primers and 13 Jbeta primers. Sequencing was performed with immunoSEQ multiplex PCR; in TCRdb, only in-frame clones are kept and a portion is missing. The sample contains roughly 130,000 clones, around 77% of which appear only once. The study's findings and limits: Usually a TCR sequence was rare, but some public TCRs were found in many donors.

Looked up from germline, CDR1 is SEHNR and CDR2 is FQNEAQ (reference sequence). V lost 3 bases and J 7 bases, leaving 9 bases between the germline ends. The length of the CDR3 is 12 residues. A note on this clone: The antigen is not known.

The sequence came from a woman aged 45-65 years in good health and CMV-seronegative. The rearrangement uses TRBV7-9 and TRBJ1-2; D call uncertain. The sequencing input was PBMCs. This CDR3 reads CASSFSLSGYTF. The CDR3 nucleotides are TGTGCCAGCAGCTTTAGCCTGTCTGGCTACACCTTC.